Listed below are T cell receptor beta chains from one sample, sequenced in a study of blood T cell repertoires in COVID-19. Assay: immunoSEQ multiplex PCR; the TCRdb copy retains only in-frame clones and omits some. Seen here are roughly 52,000 clones, 80% to 90% observed once, and the top ten hold roughly 5.6%. The source material was peripheral blood. These receptors were obtained from a human donor in a cohort sampled during active COVID-19. Both conserved end residues are part of each CDR3. The D gene is left open where the match is weak. Part of the rows lack a size; the others show once, few, many or a class for expanded clones.

TRBV19,-,-,TRBJ1-1,CASSAGRGGGTEAFF,TGTGCCAGTAGTGCCGGGAGGGGTGGGGGGACTGAAGCTTTCTTT
TRBV11-2,-,-,TRBJ2-7,CASSSYSEQYF,TGTGCCAGCAGCTCGTATTCCGAGCAGTACTTC
TRBV7-2,-,-,TRBJ2-3,CASSLRSGGTDTQYF,TGTGCCAGCAGCTTGAGGTCGGGGGGCACAGATACGCAGTATTTT
TRBV18,-,-,TRBJ2-2,CASSPGLSVIPGELFF,TGTGCCAGCTCACCAGGACTATCTGTTATTCCCGGGGAGCTGTTTTTT
TRBV6-2/TRBV6-3,-,-,TRBJ1-2,CASTPPGDSYTF,TGTGCCAGCACCCCCCCGGGGGATAGCTACACCTTC
TRBV18,-,-,TRBJ1-2,CASSPPGVNYGYTF,TGTGCCAGCTCACCACCAGGGGTTAACTATGGCTACACCTTC
TRBV5-4,-,-,TRBJ1-2,CASSLFSAGHYGYTF,TGTGCCAGCAGCTTATTCAGCGCAGGGCACTATGGCTACACCTTC
TRBV7-7,-,medium-sized,TRBJ2-3,CASSETRANTDTQYF,TGTGCTAGCAGCGAAACGCGGGCAAACACAGATACGCAGTATTTT
TRBV11-3,-,-,TRBJ2-2,CASSSTGELFF,TGTGCCAGCAGCTCAACCGGGGAGCTGTTTTTT
TRBV6-6,-,-,TRBJ2-1,CASRSRDNLVNEQFF,TGTGCCAGCAGGAGCCGGGACAACCTGGTCAATGAGCAGTTCTTC
TRBV6-5,TRBD1,-,TRBJ2-7,CASRDRGGGYEQYF,TGTGCCAGCAGAGACAGGGGTGGGGGCTACGAGCAGTACTTC
TRBV19,-,-,TRBJ2-1,CASSRDFYNEQFF,TGTGCCAGTAGCCGGGACTTCTACAATGAGCAGTTCTTC
TRBV5-6,-,-,TRBJ2-4,CASSKLQGDKNIQYF,TGTGCCAGCAGCAAGCTACAGGGCGACAAAAACATTCAGTACTTC
TRBV7-3,TRBD2,-,TRBJ2-5,CASSLTSGAQETQYF,TGTGCCAGCAGCCTTACTAGCGGGGCACAAGAGACCCAGTACTTC
TRBV6-2/TRBV6-3,-,-,TRBJ2-1,CASSYDPLGVDEQFF,TGTGCCAGCAGTTACGACCCCTTAGGGGTGGATGAGCAGTTCTTC
TRBV24-1,-,-,TRBJ2-1,CATSDLKDILTNEQFF,TGTGCCACCAGTGACCTTAAGGACATCCTTACGAATGAGCAGTTCTTC
TRBV6-5,-,-,TRBJ2-3,CASSWEADTQYF,TGTGCCAGCAGCTGGGAGGCAGATACGCAGTATTTT
TRBV6-4,TRBD2,-,TRBJ2-7,CASSATAGASGEQYF,TGTGCCAGCAGTGCCACAGCGGGGGCCAGTGGAGAGCAGTACTTC
TRBV27,-,-,TRBJ2-2,CASSASGEIGELFF,TGTGCCAGCAGTGCCTCAGGGGAGATCGGGGAGCTGTTTTTT
TRBV6-1,TRBD2,-,TRBJ2-3,CASSDPSGGTDTQYF,TGTGCCAGCAGTGATCCTAGCGGGGGTACAGATACGCAGTATTTT
TRBV25-1,-,-,TRBJ2-7,CASSESVLTGYEQYF,TGTGCCAGCAGTGAATCGGTCCTCACAGGCTACGAGCAGTACTTC
TRBV10-2,TRBD2,-,TRBJ2-2,CASRTSGSNTGELFF,TGCGCCAGCCGGACTAGCGGATCGAACACCGGGGAGCTGTTTTTT
TRBV13,TRBD2,-,TRBJ2-7,CASSQPGGLAWEQYF,TGTGCCAGCAGCCAACCCGGCGGACTAGCATGGGAGCAGTACTTC
TRBV5-8,-,-,TRBJ1-6,CASSFQGRDNSPLHF,TGTGCCAGCAGCTTCCAGGGTCGAGATAATTCACCCCTCCACTTT
TRBV9,-,-,TRBJ2-7,CASSVGQAFGEQYF,TGTGCCAGCAGCGTAGGGCAGGCATTCGGCGAGCAGTACTTC
TRBV19,-,few,TRBJ1-5,CASNRVLQGNQPQHF,TGTGCCAGTAACAGGGTGTTACAGGGCAATCAGCCCCAGCATTTT
TRBV7-3,-,-,TRBJ2-5,CASSPDPGIQETQYF,TGTGCCAGCAGCCCCGACCCGGGGATTCAAGAGACCCAGTACTTC
TRBV6-2/TRBV6-3,TRBD2,-,TRBJ2-7,CASSYFSAGGTSGQYF,TGTGCCAGCAGTTATTTTTCGGCGGGGGGAACTTCGGGGCAGTACTTC
TRBV18,-,few,TRBJ1-3,CASSPGGTGNTIYF,TGTGCCAGCTCACCGGGGGGAACTGGAAACACCATATATTTT
TRBV18,TRBD1,-,TRBJ1-3,CASSPTGENTIYF,TGTGCCAGCTCACCTACAGGGGAAAACACCATATATTTT
TRBV7-6,TRBD2,-,TRBJ2-3,CASSFRGGGLSDTQYF,TGTGCCAGCAGCTTCCGGGGCGGGGGGTTGTCAGATACGCAGTATTTT
TRBV30,-,-,TRBJ2-3,CAWSVRAGASTDTQYF,TGTGCCTGGAGTGTACGGGCGGGGGCCTCCACAGATACGCAGTATTTT
TRBV6-5,TRBD1,few,TRBJ1-2,CASRSVTGVHGYTF,TGTGCCAGCAGGTCCGTGACAGGGGTCCATGGCTACACCTTC
TRBV5-5,TRBD2,-,TRBJ2-7,CASSLVASGSYEQYF,TGTGCCAGCAGCTTGGTGGCTAGCGGATCCTACGAGCAGTACTTC
TRBV27,-,-,TRBJ2-2,CASRILLNTGELFF,TGTGCCAGCCGCATACTCCTGAACACCGGGGAGCTGTTTTTT
TRBV7-3,TRBD2,-,TRBJ2-3,CASSSAGGTDTQYF,TGTGCCAGCAGTTCCGCGGGGGGCACAGATACGCAGTATTTT
TRBV6-5,-,-,TRBJ1-2,CASRAGDYGYTF,TGTGCCAGCAGGGCGGGGGACTATGGCTACACCTTC
TRBV19,TRBD1,-,TRBJ1-2,CASSTGQATYGYTF,TGTGCCAGTAGTACCGGACAGGCGACCTATGGCTACACCTTC
TRBV5-1,-,-,TRBJ2-1,CASSQDAGGSYNEQFF,TGCGCCAGCAGCCAAGACGCCGGCGGTTCCTACAATGAGCAGTTCTTC
TRBV3-1/TRBV3-2,TRBD1,few,TRBJ2-6,CASPGQGPPGANVLTF,TGTGCCAGTCCGGGACAGGGGCCCCCTGGGGCCAACGTCCTGACTTTC
TRBV9,TRBD1,once,TRBJ2-2,CASTGQADRELFF,TGTGCCAGCACCGGACAGGCGGACCGGGAGCTGTTTTTT
TRBV12-5,-,-,TRBJ1-5,CASGLGDNGQPQHF,TGTGCTAGTGGTTTGGGGGACAACGGTCAGCCCCAGCATTTT